This TCR beta chain was documented in a study of blood T cell repertoires in COVID-19. In the study's own analysis: Amplification with reference gene primers provided the estimates of nucleated cell counts. Clones were sequenced by immunoSEQ multiplex PCR, and TCRdb holds only the in-frame ones, with some missing. Clone size and the V and J calls come from that table; the DNA yielded D and trimming. The table lists nearly 95,000 clones, around two thirds of them singletons. V lost 6 bases and J lost 0, with 12 bases in between. The CDR3 sequence is 15 residues long. The germline V gene has CDR1 SGHVS and CDR2 FNYEAQ.

The sequenced sample consisted of peripheral blood. The sequence was collected from a man between 65 and 85 years old with COVID-19, enrolled during active disease. The chain combines TRBV7-6 with TRBJ2-1, with D perhaps TRBD2 (5 bases). This CDR3 reads CASRPRDVSYNEQFF. CDR3 nucleotides: TGTGCCAGCAGGCCCCGGGATGTCTCCTACAATGAGCAGTTCTTC. Based on the CDR3 plus reference TRBV7-6 and TRBJ2-1, the full variable domain is GAGVSQSPRYKVTKRGQDVALRCDPISGHVSLYWYRQALGQGPEFLTYFNYEAQQDKSGLPNDRFSAERPEGSISTLTIQRTEQRDSAMYRCASRPRDVSYNEQFFGPGTRLTVL.